Listed below are T cell receptor beta chains from one sample, sequenced in a study of T cells in Graves' hyperthyroidism and ophthalmopathy. MiXCR, run by TCRdb on the multiplex PCR reads, gives a single entry per CDR3 protein. The data hold 490,000 or so distinct CDR3 sequences, with under 25% observed a single time. Sequenced input: blood. These receptors were taken from a woman in her 70s with Graves' ophthalmopathy. Both conserved end residues are part of each CDR3. A D gene is named only where the DNA matches it firmly.

CDR3 protein | V gene | D gene | J gene
CASSTPRDRGRDEQFF | TRBV19 | TRBD1 | TRBJ2-1
CASSRTGISYNEQFF | TRBV6-2/TRBV6-3 | . | TRBJ2-1
CASSLWGRGRTEAFF | TRBV3-1 | TRBD1 | TRBJ1-1
CASSSLGSTYNEQFF | TRBV6-2/TRBV6-3 | . | TRBJ2-1
CASSQDVGETQYF | TRBV4-2 | . | TRBJ2-5
CASSLTRVSGNTIYF | TRBV12-3/TRBV12-4 | . | TRBJ1-3
CASSPGLSYEQYF | TRBV6-1 | . | TRBJ2-7
CASSSLDRGYQPQHF | TRBV6-2/TRBV6-3 | TRBD1 | TRBJ1-5
CASSHVPGQGPRSGNTIYF | TRBV7-6 | TRBD1 | TRBJ1-3
CASSSGPLNYGYTF | TRBV6-1 | . | TRBJ1-2
CASSARGQASEAFF | TRBV7-2 | . | TRBJ1-1
CASSTGYEQYF | TRBV7-9 | . | TRBJ2-7
CASSLDSEGDNEQFF | TRBV5-6 | . | TRBJ2-1
CASSLTQNTGELFF | TRBV12-3/TRBV12-4 | . | TRBJ2-2
CASSFSGSKVDTQYF | TRBV7-8 | TRBD2 | TRBJ2-3
CASSLAPSGLLETQYF | TRBV5-6 | . | TRBJ2-5
CASSVARTGWTGELFF | TRBV7-9 | TRBD1 | TRBJ2-2
CASSIGPGADYEQYF | TRBV19 | . | TRBJ2-7
CATSSSGWPTDTQYF | TRBV24-1 | TRBD2 | TRBJ2-3
CASSSDGTGGYYEQYF | TRBV11-2 | TRBD1 | TRBJ2-7
CASSLAAGAPEQYF | TRBV7-2 | TRBD2 | TRBJ2-7
CASCTSGVRGYTF | TRBV12-3/TRBV12-4 | . | TRBJ1-2
CASSYGLAGHFEQFF | TRBV7-2 | TRBD2 | TRBJ2-1
CASSPPGRAADTQYF | TRBV18 | TRBD2 | TRBJ2-3
CAWSEPGQPQHF | TRBV30 | . | TRBJ1-5
CASSHLGPINEQFF | TRBV3-1 | . | TRBJ2-1
CASSNHRGRLWFF | TRBV5-6 | TRBD1 | TRBJ2-1
CASSFVGVDTGELFF | TRBV5-6 | . | TRBJ2-2
CASSPPPAGNQPQHF | TRBV19 | . | TRBJ1-5
CASSTRTGVGQPQHF | TRBV28 | TRBD1 | TRBJ1-5
CSVARQLNEKLFF | TRBV29-1 | . | TRBJ1-4
CAWSVIGNQPQHF | TRBV30 | . | TRBJ1-5
CASSPPAKGQYF | TRBV18 | . | TRBJ2-3
CASSSGEAGNTIYF | TRBV19 | . | TRBJ1-3
CASSSADRSSYNEQFF | TRBV11-1 | TRBD1 | TRBJ2-1
CASSRTALGSTQYF | TRBV12-3/TRBV12-4 | . | TRBJ2-3
CASSPNMSGNTIYF | TRBV7-2 | . | TRBJ1-3
CASSFGQGNNQPQHF | TRBV6-1 | TRBD1 | TRBJ1-5
CASRPPDANIYGYTF | TRBV6-1 | . | TRBJ1-2
CASSRTGTGVDYGYTF | TRBV6-1 | TRBD1 | TRBJ1-2
CASSEVGTGNEKLFF | TRBV2 | TRBD1 | TRBJ1-4
CASSKQAGTGVREQFF | TRBV6-4 | TRBD1 | TRBJ2-1
CATSRPIGLGSYEQYF | TRBV15 | . | TRBJ2-7
CASSRLAVSYNEQFF | TRBV4-1 | TRBD2 | TRBJ2-1
CATEPGLTGGETQYF | TRBV7-6 | TRBD1 | TRBJ2-5
CSARGGVYGYTF | TRBV20-1 | . | TRBJ1-2
CASSDVGQGRQYF | TRBV3-1 | TRBD1 | TRBJ2-7
CASSETGIRKNTQYF | TRBV2 | TRBD1 | TRBJ2-3
CASSLQSGRGEQYF | TRBV5-1 | TRBD2 | TRBJ2-7
CASSEEGKRGYTF | TRBV2 | . | TRBJ1-2
CASSLVGTSGRASPDTQYF | TRBV7-2 | TRBD2 | TRBJ2-3
CASSSPIDNEQFF | TRBV6-2/TRBV6-3 | . | TRBJ2-1
CAISDGTGANNEQFF | TRBV10-3 | TRBD1 | TRBJ2-1
CSATDSYNSPLHF | TRBV20-1 | . | TRBJ1-6
CAIRIAGDLNTEAFF | TRBV10-3 | . | TRBJ1-1
CAWTELDSYNEQFF | TRBV30 | . | TRBJ2-1
CASGFEQYF | TRBV6-9 | . | TRBJ2-7
CAISESGQTTDTQYF | TRBV10-3 | . | TRBJ2-3
CASSFDGRTYNEQFF | TRBV7-3 | TRBD2 | TRBJ2-1